This T cell receptor beta chain was captured in a study of blood T cell repertoires in COVID-19. For the study at large: Acute and convalescent COVID-19 samples came from the United States, Italy and Spain.

The CDR3 extends over 12 amino acids. Germline CDR1 reads MNHEY; CDR2 reads SVGAGI. Trimming took 6 bases from V and 4 from J, leaving 7 bases between them. In the original analysis: Reference gene primer amplification in the assay estimated nucleated cell counts. Only in-frame clones appear in the TCRdb table, and some are missing; sequencing was by immunoSEQ multiplex PCR. The DNA was the basis for D and trimming; V, J and clone size are from that table. The sample carries some 250,000 clones, roughly nine tenths recorded once. The TCR comes from a man in his fifties or sixties who had recovered from COVID-19. The sequencing input was peripheral blood. The chain has TRBV6-5 and TRBJ1-5, with D hard to call. The CDR3 sequence: CASSPFNQPQHF. The DNA for the CDR3 is TGTGCCAGCAGCCCCTTTAATCAGCCCCAGCATTTT.